These 29 T cell receptor beta chains were all obtained from the same sample, sequenced in a study of neurological immune-mediated disorders (dated by TCRdb to between 2018 and 2020). Library creation used 5' RACE. Sequencing used an Illumina HiSeq 2500. TCRdb trimmed the raw reads at Q25, called clones with MiXCR and kept productive beta chains. Records with the same CDR3 protein are collapsed into one entry carrying the most frequent genes and DNA. The sample data list roughly 80,000 distinct CDR3 sequences, and under 13% of these were observed just once. 1.8% of the sample belongs to the ten largest clones. Specimen: PBMCs. The receptors stem from a man aged 35 to 55 in good health.

Many counts were recorded for this clonotype. The rearrangement links TRBV24-1 to TRBJ2-3, with D uncertain. Trimming stripped 4 bases from V and 0 bases from J, with 7 bases between. In germline, CDR1 is KGHDR, CDR2 SFDVKD. The CDR3 contains 14 residues. The CDR3 sequence: CATSDPRSTDTQYF. DNA of the CDR3: TGTGCCACCAGTGACCCCCGTAGCACAGATACGCAGTATTTT.

This clonotype was observed many times. The chain is built from TRBV28 and TRBJ2-7; D is unclear. The CDR3 sequence is 13 residues long. Germline CDR1 reads MDHEN; CDR2 reads SYDVKM. V lost 6 bases and J lost 4, with 13 bases in between. The CDR3 sequence is CASRPSSMYEQYF. In nucleotides, the CDR3 is TGTGCCAGCAGGCCGTCCTCGATGTACGAGCAGTACTTC.

This clonotype was recorded many times. The chain has TRBV7-3 and TRBJ2-3, with a weak D call TRBD2 (7 bases). This CDR3 has 16 amino acids. V lost 2 bases and J lost 4, with 16 bases in between. From germline, CDR1 is SGHTA and CDR2 FQGTGA. CDR3 in amino acids: CASSLGGAGVADTQYF. CDR3 DNA sequence: TGTGCCAGCAGCTTAGGGGGGGCCGGGGTAGCAGATACGCAGTATTTT. Full variable domain (rest looked up from reference TRBV7-3 and TRBJ2-3): GAGVSQTPSNKVTEKGKYVELRCDPISGHTALYWYRQSLGQGPEFLIYFQGTGAADDSGLPNDRFFAVRPEGSVSTLKIQRTERGDSAVYLCASSLGGAGVADTQYFGPGTRLTVL.

This clonotype showed up many times. The CDR3 DNA sequence: TGTGCCAGCAGCTTCGATGCCTCTGGAAACACCATATATTTT. This translates into CASSFDASGNTIYF. V is TRBV5-5 and J is TRBJ1-3, with D uncertain. Germline values: CDR1 SGHKS, CDR2 YYEKEE (reference sequence). Trimming shortened V by 2 bases and J by 0 bases, and 6 bases separated the two germline ends. The CDR3 has 14 residues.

In this sample, this clonotype turned up many times. The gene calls are TRBV7-4 and TRBJ2-7; no clear D gene. Per the germline V gene, CDR1 is SGHVT and CDR2 is SQSDAQ. The CDR3 is 13 amino acids. The germline V and J ends were trimmed by 1 base and 4 bases, with 8 bases remaining between them. As DNA, the CDR3 is TGTGCCAGCAGCTTAGGACAACTGTACGAGCAGTACTTC. As protein: CASSLGQLYEQYF.

This clonotype was observed at least ten times. The chain is built from TRBV28 and TRBJ2-7, with 9 bases matching TRBD1. The CDR3 runs 15 residues. Germline CDR1 and CDR2: MDHEN and SYDVKM. The J segment lost 4 bases and the V segment lost 4 bases, leaving 8 bases of the junction unmatched. CDR3 amino acids: CASSSHLQGAYEQYF. The CDR3 DNA reads as TGTGCCAGCAGTTCTCATTTACAGGGGGCTTACGAGCAGTACTTC.

This clonotype has ten or more counts. V and J are TRBV12-3 or TRBV12-4 and TRBJ2-2; 7 bases agree with TRBD1. The CDR3 totals 15 residues. After removal of 4 bases from V and 5 bases from J, the junction contained 7 bases not matched to a gene. CDR3 nucleotide sequence: TGTGCCAGCAGTTGGAGACAGGGAAGTACCGGGGAGCTGTTTTTT. Amino acid sequence: CASSWRQGSTGELFF.

The count of this clonotype is one. A read error may be the cause here, since a much bigger clone is one base away. The V gene is TRBV6-5, the J gene TRBJ2-7; D unclear. The CDR3 loop spans 15 amino acids. CDR1 is MNHEY and CDR2 is SVGAGI in the germline V gene. Trimming pared 6 bases from V and 2 bases from J, leaving 17 bases between. CDR3 amino acids: CASRPVCARPYEQYF. CDR3 DNA: TGTGCCAGCAGGCCCGTGTGCGCCCGGCCCTACGAGCAGTACTTC.

This clonotype was counted at least ten times. The gene calls are TRBV30 and TRBJ2-2, with unresolved D. The ends were cut back, 3 bases at V and 4 bases at J, with 6 bases in the middle. This CDR3 has 12 amino acids. CDR1 and CDR2 (germline): GTSNPN, SVGIG (reference sequence). CDR3: CAWRELTGELFF. DNA for the CDR3: TGTGCCTGGAGGGAACTCACCGGGGAGCTGTTTTTT.

This clonotype was recorded at least ten times. The chain uses TRBV28 and TRBJ1-5; no clear D gene. V was trimmed by 5 bases and J by 3 bases, leaving 11 bases between them. The CDR3 loop spans 14 amino acids. The germline gives CDR1 MDHEN, CDR2 SYDVKM. As DNA, the CDR3 is TGTGCCAGCAGTATCCGGGTCACCAATCAGCCCCAGCATTTT. Translated: CASSIRVTNQPQHF.

This clonotype was counted at least ten times. This chain connects TRBV20-1 to TRBJ2-1, with TRBD1 as a possible D gene (7 bases). Germline values: CDR1 DFQATT, CDR2 SNEGSKA (reference sequence). V dropped 1 base and J dropped 9 bases, with 31 bases sitting between them. The CDR3 covers 19 residues. This CDR3 is CSARGGDSGGGPIDSEQFF. The DNA of the CDR3 is TGCAGTGCTAGAGGGGGGGACAGTGGCGGAGGGCCTATAGACAGTGAGCAGTTCTTC.

This clonotype was counted many times. This chain links TRBV27 with TRBJ2-7, with D perhaps being TRBD1 or TRBD2 (5 bases each). Germline CDR1 and CDR2: MNHEY and SMNVEV (reference sequence). V was clipped by 5 bases and J by 5 bases, with 16 bases between them. The CDR3 covers 14 residues. CDR3 in DNA: TGTGCCAGCAGTCCTGGGACCCTTGGACACGAGCAGTACTTC. Translating it yields CASSPGTLGHEQYF.

This clonotype was found many times. The chain uses TRBV12-5 and TRBJ2-5; no definite D call. Germline V gives CDR1 LGHNT, CDR2 FRNRAP. Deletions cut 4 bases from V and 1 base from J, with 13 bases between. The CDR3 contains 15 residues. The CDR3 here is CASGSPIDGQETQYF. The CDR3 bases are TGTGCTAGTGGTTCCCCTATCGACGGCCAAGAGACCCAGTACTTC.

Note on this clonotype: At one end the junction does not follow the germline gene, possibly because of a read error. The chain links TRBV6-6 to TRBJ2-3; 8 positions match TRBD1. CDR1 and CDR2 (germline): MNHNY, SVGAGI (reference sequence). CDR3 length: 20 amino acids. The CDR3: CSSSYLGAGGFQGRTDTQYF. CDR3 nucleotide sequence: TGTTCCAGCAGTTACCTAGGGGCAGGGGGCTTTCAGGGGAGGACAGATACGCAGTATTTT.

This clonotype was seen ten or more times. The chain combines TRBV6-2 or TRBV6-3 with TRBJ2-3; 7 nucleotides agree with TRBD2. The germline CDR1 and CDR2 sequences are MNHEY and SVGEGT. The V segment lost 6 bases and the J segment 6 bases; nucleotides outside the gene matches: 15. This CDR3 contains 16 residues. CDR3 in amino acids: CASSTSGVLPWDTQYF. Written as DNA, the CDR3 is TGTGCCAGCAGCACAAGCGGGGTTCTTCCCTGGGATACGCAGTATTTT.

This clonotype was seen many times. The rearrangement joins TRBV7-6 to TRBJ1-1; 10 nucleotides align to TRBD1. J was trimmed by 1 base and V by 3 bases; bases with no gene match: 2. This CDR3 is 15 amino acids long. From germline, CDR1 is SGHVS and CDR2 FNYEAQ. The CDR3: CASSFGTGANTEAFF. CDR3 sequence (DNA): TGTGCCAGCAGCTTCGGGACAGGGGCGAACACTGAAGCTTTCTTT. Full variable domain (remainder filled in from reference TRBV7-6 and TRBJ1-1): GAGVSQSPRYKVTKRGQDVALRCDPISGHVSLYWYRQALGQGPEFLTYFNYEAQQDKSGLPNDRFSAERPEGSISTLTIQRTEQRDSAMYRCASSFGTGANTEAFFGQGTRLTVV.

V gene TRBV5-1 combines with J gene TRBJ2-7; D is ambiguous. CDR1 SGHRS and CDR2 YFSETQ come from the germline V gene. The CDR3 is 12 amino acids. V lost 1 base to trimming and J lost 5 bases, with 7 bases between them. This chain's CDR3 is CASSLTDNEQYF. The CDR3 nucleotides are TGCGCCAGCAGCTTGACGGATAACGAGCAGTACTTC. Combining the CDR3 with reference TRBV5-1 and TRBJ2-7 gives the whole variable domain KAGVTQTPRYLIKTRGQQVTLSCSPISGHRSVSWYQQTPGQGLQFLFEYFSETQRNKGNFPGRFSGRQFSNSRSEMNVSTLELGDSALYLCASSLTDNEQYFGPGTRLTVT.

This clonotype was seen repeatedly, ten times or more. The J gene is TRBJ1-1, the V gene TRBV21-1. TRBV21-1 is a documented pseudogene. The CDR3 loop spans 15 amino acids. In DNA form, the CDR3 reads TGTGCCAGCAGCAAAGTGGAGGTACAAAACACTGAAGCTTTCTTT. Its translation: CASSKVEVQNTEAFF.

In this sample, this clonotype turned up a few times. This chain links TRBV20-1 with TRBJ1-3; tentative D call: TRBD1 (5 bases). Germline lookup yields CDR1 DFQATT and CDR2 SNEGSKA (reference sequence). This CDR3 is 14 amino acids long. Trimming shortened V by 1 base and J by 4 bases, and 11 bases separated the two germline ends. The CDR3 sequence is CSARGTGQGNTIYF. CDR3 DNA sequence: TGCAGTGCTAGAGGCACAGGACAAGGAAACACCATATATTTT.

This clonotype was seen ten or more times. The chain is built from TRBV14 and TRBJ1-1; D unclear. CDR1 and CDR2 from the germline V gene are SGHDN and FVKESK. This CDR3 spans 14 amino acids. Trimming cost V 3 bases and J 6 bases, with 14 bases left between them. This chain's CDR3 is CASSHPYASPEAFF. The CDR3 DNA reads as TGTGCCAGCAGCCACCCCTACGCCAGCCCTGAAGCTTTCTTT. Full variable domain (remainder filled in from reference TRBV14 and TRBJ1-1): EAGVTQFPSHSVIEKGQTVTLRCDPISGHDNLYWYRRVMGKEIKFLLHFVKESKQDESGMPNNRFLAERTGGTYSTLKVQPAELEDSGVYFCASSHPYASPEAFFGQGTRLTVV.

This clonotype appeared many times. The V gene is TRBV20-1, the J gene TRBJ2-1, with D possibly matching TRBD2 (6 bases). Trimming stripped 6 bases from V and 9 bases from J, with 12 bases between. This CDR3 has 11 residues. The germline V gene has CDR1 DFQATT and CDR2 SNEGSKA (reference sequence). The CDR3 DNA sequence: TGCAGTGCCAATCGGGGAGGTGAGCAGTTCTTC. It codes for CSANRGGEQFF.

Many counts were recorded for this clonotype. The CDR3 loop reads CASDIGLAGIDEQFF. CDR3 in DNA: TGTGCCAGCGATATTGGACTAGCGGGGATAGACGAGCAGTTCTTC. The genes are TRBV7-9 and TRBJ2-1, with 12 bases that match TRBD2. The V gene's germline CDR1 is SEHNR and CDR2 FQNEAQ (reference sequence). The CDR3 is 15 amino acids. J lost 10 bases, V lost 8 bases, and 12 bases had no gene match.

At least ten counts were recorded for this clonotype. The rearrangement links TRBV4-2 to TRBJ2-7; tentatively, D is TRBD2 (6 bases). The germline V and J ends were trimmed by 6 bases and 3 bases, with 21 bases remaining between them. This CDR3 is 16 amino acids long. Germline V gene sequence: CDR1 LGHNA, CDR2 YNFKEQ. CDR3 residues: CASRGTRDSPFYEQYF. In DNA form, the CDR3 reads TGTGCCAGCAGAGGAACCAGGGACTCTCCCTTCTACGAGCAGTACTTC.

The sample holds many counts of this clonotype. V usage is TRBV29-1 and J usage is TRBJ1-2; 7 bases fit TRBD1. The trim removed 4 bases at V and 4 bases at J, leaving 9 bases unmatched. CDR3 length: 14 amino acids. Germline V gives CDR1 SQVTM, CDR2 ANQGSEA. Written as DNA, the CDR3 is TGCAGCGTTGTCGGACCAGGGGGTGGCTATGGCTACACCTTC. Its translation is CSVVGPGGGYGYTF.

This clonotype appeared many times. The genes are TRBV7-9 and TRBJ2-5, with a tentative D call TRBD2 (6 bases). Germline CDR1 and CDR2: SEHNR and FQNEAQ (reference sequence). The CDR3 contains 11 residues. V was trimmed by 5 bases and J by 5 bases, leaving 6 bases between them. CDR3 amino acids: CASSGGETQYF. The DNA of the CDR3 is TGTGCCAGCAGCGGAGGGGAGACCCAGTACTTC.

This clonotype came up many times. The chain couples TRBV7-8 to TRBJ2-7; D remains unclear. V gave up 1 base and J gave up 3 bases, with 13 bases separating them. The CDR3 spans 15 residues. Germline values: CDR1 SGHVS, CDR2 FQNEAQ. CDR3: CASSLGVTDFYEQYF. In DNA form, the CDR3 reads TGTGCCAGCAGCTTAGGAGTTACGGATTTCTACGAGCAGTACTTC.

Comments on this clonotype: A much larger clone sits a single nucleotide away, making a read error possible. The conserved final phenylalanine or tryptophan is absent from the CDR3, which likely points to a read error. In nucleotides, the CDR3 is TGTGCCAGCAGTCCGGGCCGGAGGTGGAACACTGAAGCTTTCCTT. Translation gives CASSPGRRWNTEAFL. The chain has TRBV28 and TRBJ1-1; D remains unclear. Trimming took off 5 bases at V and 1 base at J, with 14 bases between the two ends. The germline CDR1 and CDR2 sequences are MDHEN and SYDVKM. This CDR3 has 15 amino acids.

Remarks on this clonotype: A read error may explain this, as a much larger clone is one base away. J is TRBJ2-3 and V is TRBV29-1; D is uncertain. CDR3 length: 13 residues. Germline V gives CDR1 SQVTM, CDR2 ANQGSEA. DNA of the CDR3: TGCAGCATTGATAACATACTCACAGATACGCAGTATTTT. It codes for CSIDNILTDTQYF.

In the case of this clonotype: At one end, the junction sequence differs from germline, possibly due to a read error. The V call is TRBV5-5, the J call TRBJ2-1; D gene uncertain. Per the germline V gene, CDR1 is SGHKS and CDR2 is YYEKEE (reference sequence). The CDR3 length is 13 residues. In DNA form, the CDR3 reads TGTGCCAGTAGCTTCCTAACCAACAATGACCAGTTCTTC. It codes for CASSFLTNNDQFF.